This is a list of T cell receptor beta chains from one sample in a study of T-cell memory formation after mild COVID-19. TCRdb re-analysed the 5' RACE reads in MiXCR, keeping a single row per CDR3 protein. The sample has about 340,000 distinct CDR3 sequences, roughly 15% seen once. Material for sequencing was PBMCs or a T cell subset sorted from them (not recorded which). These receptors all stem from a young man who had mild COVID-19 (a few samples of this study predate the infection). Cell type and time point are not known. Both conserved end residues are part of each CDR3. D genes are given only for firm matches. Clone size is shown for a subset of rows, as once, few, many or a class of expanded clone.

V gene	D gene	clone size	CDR3 length	J gene	CDR3 protein	CDR3 DNA
TRBV12-3/TRBV12-4	.	few	17	TRBJ1-2	CASSLLPPGLTADGYTF	TGTGCCAGCAGTCTTCTTCCACCGGGCTTAACGGCGGATGGCTACACCTTC
TRBV3-1	.	few	12	TRBJ1-1	CASSQGRGLAFF	TGTGCCAGCAGCCAAGGTCGGGGTTTGGCTTTCTTT
TRBV15	.	few	17	TRBJ2-1	CATSRSSIGQGWNEQFF	TGTGCCACCAGCAGATCCTCCATCGGCCAGGGCTGGAATGAGCAGTTCTTC
TRBV5-1	.	.	18	TRBJ1-4	CASSPGAGGLATNEKLFF	TGCGCCAGCAGCCCAGGAGCGGGGGGGCTTGCAACTAATGAAAAACTGTTTTTT
TRBV18	.	.	18	TRBJ2-2	CASSPPDSGIANTGELFF	TGTGCCAGCTCACCACCGGATTCGGGGATCGCGAACACCGGGGAGCTGTTTTTT
TRBV6-5	.	.	12	TRBJ1-1	CASRRESSEAFF	TGTGCCAGCAGGCGAGAGAGTTCTGAAGCTTTCTTT
TRBV12-3/TRBV12-4	.	.	14	TRBJ1-4	CASSWGGVNEKLFF	TGTGCCAGCAGTTGGGGAGGGGTTAATGAAAAACTGTTTTTT
TRBV6-5	TRBD1	few	15	TRBJ2-3	CASSSGTGSTDTQYF	TGTGCCAGCAGTTCCGGGACAGGGAGCACAGATACGCAGTATTTT
TRBV7-2	.	few	15	TRBJ2-7	CASSLDRGSSYEQYF	TGTGCCAGCAGCTTAGACCGGGGCAGCTCCTACGAGCAGTACTTC
TRBV5-6	.	few	15	TRBJ2-7	CASSLAGTVHPFSHF	TGTGCCAGCAGCTTGGCTGGGACGGTGCATCCCTTTTCCCACTTC
TRBV20-1	.	many	14	TRBJ1-5	CSARGAGSNQPQHF	TGCAGTGCTAGAGGTGCGGGAAGCAATCAGCCCCAGCATTTT
TRBV6-6	.	few	12	TRBJ1-1	CASRDTWTEAFF	TGTGCCAGCCGGGATACGTGGACTGAAGCTTTCTTT
TRBV20-1	TRBD2	.	16	TRBJ2-2	CSARGTSGGITGELFF	TGCAGTGCTAGAGGGACTAGCGGGGGGATTACCGGGGAGCTGTTTTTT
TRBV12-3/TRBV12-4	.	.	15	TRBJ2-1	CASSQTWGSYNEQFF	TGTGCCAGCAGTCAGACTTGGGGATCCTACAATGAGCAGTTCTTC
TRBV5-1	.	many	15	TRBJ2-4	CASSPQPIAKNIQYF	TGCGCCAGCAGCCCCCAGCCGATAGCCAAAAACATTCAGTACTTC
TRBV5-5	.	few	12	TRBJ2-1	CASSLFVGDLFF	TGTGCCAGCAGCTTGTTCGTGGGGGACCTATTCTTC
TRBV10-3	.	.	16	TRBJ1-2	CAISPRPGHSGYGYTF	TGTGCCATCAGCCCGAGACCGGGACACTCGGGCTATGGCTACACCTTC
TRBV29-1	.	few	12	TRBJ1-1	CSVAIMNTEAFF	TGCAGCGTGGCTATTATGAACACTGAAGCTTTCTTT
TRBV5-6	TRBD2	.	19	TRBJ2-1	CASSFLSSGGTSSYNEQFF	TGTGCCAGCAGCTTTTTGTCTAGCGGGGGGACGAGCTCCTACAATGAGCAGTTCTTC
TRBV5-1	TRBD1	few	15	TRBJ1-5	CASSLRGQLNQPQHF	TGCGCCAGCAGCTTGAGGGGACAGCTCAATCAGCCCCAGCATTTT
TRBV15	.	few	15	TRBJ1-5	CATSRGTWDNQPQHF	TGTGCCACCAGCAGAGGTACTTGGGACAATCAGCCCCAGCATTTT
TRBV10-3	.	.	13	TRBJ2-6	CATHFSGANVLTF	TGTGCCACCCACTTCTCTGGGGCCAACGTCCTGACTTTC
TRBV12-5	.	.	12	TRBJ1-4	CASIAGNEKLFF	TGTGCTAGTATCGCGGGGAATGAAAAACTGTTTTTT
TRBV4-2	.	.	15	TRBJ2-2	CASSPSVGLAGELFF	TGTGCCAGCAGCCCAAGTGTTGGGCTCGCCGGGGAGCTGTTTTTT
TRBV6-5	.	few	14	TRBJ2-6	CASRLFSGANVLTF	TGTGCCAGCAGGTTGTTTTCTGGGGCCAACGTCCTGACTTTC
TRBV20-1	TRBD2	few	15	TRBJ2-1	CSARDSGGTGNEQFF	TGCAGTGCTAGAGATTCGGGGGGGACCGGAAATGAGCAGTTCTTC
TRBV5-1	.	.	16	TRBJ1-3	CASSLEGDPSGNTIYF	TGCGCCAGCAGCTTGGAGGGGGACCCCTCTGGAAACACCATATATTTT
TRBV12-3/TRBV12-4	TRBD1	.	14	TRBJ1-5	CASRPTGVNQPQHF	TGTGCCAGCAGGCCCACAGGGGTCAATCAGCCCCAGCATTTT
TRBV12-3/TRBV12-4	.	many	13	TRBJ2-5	CASSHGQLGTQYF	TGTGCCAGCAGTCACGGCCAGCTAGGGACCCAGTACTTC
TRBV11-2	.	.	13	TRBJ2-7	CASSPNEGPEQYF	TGTGCCAGCAGCCCGAATGAAGGGCCCGAGCAGTACTTC
TRBV4-3	.	few	14	TRBJ1-4	CASSQAGLYEKLFF	TGCGCCAGCAGCCAAGCGGGTCTTTATGAAAAACTGTTTTTT
TRBV4-3	TRBD2	few	18	TRBJ2-2	CASSQGRLAGRSTGELFF	TGCGCCAGCAGCCAAGGCCGACTAGCGGGGCGTTCCACCGGGGAGCTGTTTTTT
TRBV10-3	TRBD2	.	15	TRBJ2-2	CAIRRLADNTGELFF	TGTGCCATCAGGCGACTAGCGGACAACACCGGGGAGCTGTTTTTT
TRBV7-3	.	many	12	TRBJ1-1	CASKGRYSEAFF	TGTGCCAGCAAAGGTCGGTACTCTGAAGCTTTCTTT
TRBV29-1	TRBD2	few	14	TRBJ2-1	CSVERTSVGNEQFF	TGCAGCGTTGAAAGGACTAGCGTTGGGAATGAGCAGTTCTTC
TRBV2	TRBD1	few	13	TRBJ1-1	CASIRDRRQLVFF	TGTGCCAGCATACGGGACAGACGACAGCTGGTTTTCTTT
TRBV4-1	.	.	14	TRBJ2-1	CASSQLVGANEQFF	TGCGCCAGCAGCCAACTAGTGGGCGCCAATGAGCAGTTCTTC
TRBV7-6	.	few	16	TRBJ1-2	CASSLAPFGQNYGYTF	TGTGCCAGCAGCTTAGCCCCTTTTGGGCAGAACTATGGCTACACCTTC
TRBV24-1	.	.	9	TRBJ1-5	CGQSQPQHF	TGTGGTCAAAGTCAGCCCCAGCATTTT
TRBV7-2	.	.	14	TRBJ1-1	CASSLEQMNTEAFF	TGTGCCAGCAGCTTGGAGCAAATGAACACTGAAGCTTTCTTT
TRBV7-2	TRBD2	many	15	TRBJ2-5	CASSSLAGALGTQYF	TGTGCCAGCAGCTCCCTAGCGGGGGCCTTGGGGACCCAGTACTTC
TRBV11-2	.	few	15	TRBJ2-5	CASSSAPGPQETQYF	TGTGCCAGCAGCTCCGCCCCGGGACCGCAAGAGACCCAGTACTTC
TRBV30	TRBD1	many	11	TRBJ2-7	CAWGTGYEQYF	TGTGCCTGGGGGACAGGCTACGAGCAGTACTTC
TRBV5-1	.	.	16	TRBJ1-6	CASSPPAAGGNSPLHF	TGCGCCAGCAGCCCTCCCGCCGCTGGGGGTAATTCACCCCTCCACTTT
TRBV9	TRBD2	.	15	TRBJ2-5	CASSVWSSGKETQYF	TGTGCCAGCAGCGTATGGTCTAGCGGGAAAGAGACCCAGTACTTC
TRBV20-1	TRBD2	few	14	TRBJ2-1	CSARGTSGYNEQFF	TGCAGTGCTAGGGGGACTAGCGGGTACAATGAGCAGTTCTTC